The clone carrying this T cell receptor (beta chain) was observed a few times. What it recognizes is unknown. These data come from a study of T cells in Graves' hyperthyroidism and ophthalmopathy. Germline CDR1 is MNHEY and CDR2 is SVGEGT. The germline V and J ends were trimmed by 2 bases and 4 bases, with 11 bases remaining between them. This CDR3 has 14 amino acids. Patients aged 18 to 65 had newly diagnosed hyperthyroidism of under 2 months' duration. Thyroid ultrasound, orbital computed tomography, clinical symptoms, and serum thyroxine and TRAb underpinned diagnoses. RNA transcripts gave rise to amplified TCR beta CDR3 regions. RT-PCR in the first round (using the HTBI primer set) targeted the TCR CDR3. TCRdb recomputed calls from the multiplex PCR reads with MiXCR, one row per CDR3 protein. The table includes about 700,000 distinct CDR3 sequences, less than 15% detected once. Study-level points and caveats: The blood repertoire included most of the expanded thyroid clonotypes above 0.001.

The chain combines TRBV6-2 or TRBV6-3 with TRBJ1-1, with D perhaps matching TRBD1 (6 bases). Sequencing used blood. This TCR came from a woman between 18 and 29 years old with Graves' hyperthyroidism. This CDR3 is CASSYEGVGTEAFF. As DNA, the CDR3 is TGTGCCAGCAGTTACGAGGGGGTAGGCACTGAAGCTTTCTTT.